Included here is one T cell receptor beta chain sequence, with context. Its antigen is unidentified. V was shortened by 2 bases and J by 2 bases, with 7 bases between the two germline ends. Germline CDR1 LGHDT, CDR2 YNNKEL (reference sequence). The CDR3 runs 14 residues. With 10 to 11 days of culture completed, CD4+ T cells were isolated. This person's SARS-CoV-2 infection, confirmed by PCR, occurred between March and December 2020. Either the mRNA-1273 or the BNT162b2 vaccine was given to participants as two doses. This sample was included in a study of vaccination effects on CD4 cells after COVID-19. Whole-study context: Ahead of sequencing, the ViraFEST assay grew antigen-specific CD4+ T cells using viral peptide pools. Each of a few convalescent patients underwent sampling at an early and a late point after vaccination. A median of 72 days separated the second dose and sampling.

The table came from immunoSEQ multiplex PCR; TCRdb's copy has only in-frame clones and leaves some out. Of roughly 30,000 clones listed, approximately 81% are singletons. Points from the study as a whole: Marked clonal contraction of infection- and vaccine-induced clones was seen late after vaccination.

The V gene is TRBV3-1 (or the pseudogene TRBV3-2), the J gene TRBJ1-3, with D possibly matching TRBD1 (6 bases). The sample consisted of CD4+ T cells from PBMCs cultured without peptide, taken after COVID-19 vaccination. The sequence derives from a human donor who had a prior SARS-CoV-2 infection. The chain's CDR3 is CASSQSGAGNTIYF. The CDR3 DNA reads TGTGCCAGCAGCCAATCAGGGGCTGGAAACACCATATATTTT.